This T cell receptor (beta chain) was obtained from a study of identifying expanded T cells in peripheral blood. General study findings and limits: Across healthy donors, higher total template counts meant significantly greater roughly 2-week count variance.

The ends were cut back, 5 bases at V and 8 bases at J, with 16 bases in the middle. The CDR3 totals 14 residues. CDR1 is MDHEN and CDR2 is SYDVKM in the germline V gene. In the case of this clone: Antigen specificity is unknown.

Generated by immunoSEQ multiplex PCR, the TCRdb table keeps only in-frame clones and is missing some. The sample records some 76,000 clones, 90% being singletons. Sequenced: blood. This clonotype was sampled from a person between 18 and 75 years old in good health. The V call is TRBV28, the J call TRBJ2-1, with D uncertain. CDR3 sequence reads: CASSPERVIDEQFF. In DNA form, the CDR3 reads TGTGCCAGCAGTCCGGAAAGGGTCATTGATGAGCAGTTCTTC.